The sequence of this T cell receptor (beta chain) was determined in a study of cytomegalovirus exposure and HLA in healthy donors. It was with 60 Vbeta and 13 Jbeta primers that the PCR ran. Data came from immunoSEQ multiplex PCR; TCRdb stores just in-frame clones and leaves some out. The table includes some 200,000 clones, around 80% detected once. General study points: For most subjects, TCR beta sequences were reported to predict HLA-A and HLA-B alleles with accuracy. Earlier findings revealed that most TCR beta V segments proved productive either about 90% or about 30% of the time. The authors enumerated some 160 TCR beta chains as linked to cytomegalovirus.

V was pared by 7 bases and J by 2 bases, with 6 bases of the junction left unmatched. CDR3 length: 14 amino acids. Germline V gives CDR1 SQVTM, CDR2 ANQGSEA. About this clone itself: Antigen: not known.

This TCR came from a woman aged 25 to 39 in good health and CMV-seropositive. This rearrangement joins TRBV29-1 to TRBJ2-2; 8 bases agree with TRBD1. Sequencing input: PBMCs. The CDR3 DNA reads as TGCAGCGGTACGGGACAGGCTAACACCGGGGAGCTGTTTTTT. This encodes CSGTGQANTGELFF.